The entry below describes one TCR beta chain. This sample was included in a study of blood T cell repertoires in COVID-19. About the study: Spain, Italy and the United States supplied samples that represented acute and convalescent COVID-19. Sample material is recorded as cDNA or gDNA derived from T cells, B-cell-depleted T cells, or PBMCs.

Per the study methods: Amplification from reference gene primers served as the basis for estimated nucleated cell counts. Clones were sequenced by immunoSEQ multiplex PCR, and TCRdb holds only the in-frame ones, with some missing. The V and J calls and the clone size are those of that table, but D and trimming were determined from the DNA. This table has just over 90,000 clones, around 80% appearing once. Germline V gene data show CDR1 as SGHTA and CDR2 as FQGTGA. V was pared by 4 bases and J by 4 bases, with 7 bases between. The CDR3 covers 13 residues. The clonotype comes from a man in his 70s with acute or convalescent COVID-19. This chain uses TRBV7-3 with TRBJ2-2, with D maybe TRBD2 (5 bases). The source material was peripheral blood. The CDR3 spells CASSSRATGELFF. In DNA, the CDR3 is TGTGCCAGCAGCTCGCGGGCCACCGGGGAGCTGTTTTTT.